This T cell receptor beta chain was documented in a study of vaccination effects on CD4 cells after COVID-19. Background on the study: Post-vaccine specimens were collected at a median of 72 days following the second dose.

Germline V CDR1 and CDR2: LGHDT, YNNKEL (reference sequence). The CDR3 runs 14 residues. Trimming at V came to 4 bases and at J to 4 bases, leaving 5 bases not matched to a gene. At the end of nine to ten days of culture, CD4+ T cells were isolated. As their vaccination, participants received two doses of either BNT162b2 or mRNA-1273. No vaccinee had earlier SARS-CoV-2 infection, and nucleocapsid antibodies were negative. A half-volume exchange with IL-2 medium occurred on days 3 and 7. With respect to this clone: The antigen remains undetermined.

TCRdb keeps only in-frame clones here, not all; method: immunoSEQ multiplex PCR. The sample includes approximately 66,000 clones, more than 60% of them seen just once. The origin of this receptor is a human donor who received a COVID-19 vaccine. The sample was CD4+ T cells from PBMCs cultured without peptide, taken after COVID-19 vaccination. The rearrangement links TRBV3-1 (or the pseudogene TRBV3-2) to TRBJ1-2, with 8 bases fitting TRBD1. The CDR3 sequence is CASSRLTGGYGYTF. CDR3 nucleotides: TGTGCCAGCAGCCGCCTCACAGGGGGCTATGGCTACACCTTC.